These T cell receptor beta chains were read from a single sample in a study of T cells in Graves' hyperthyroidism and ophthalmopathy. TCRdb used MiXCR to reprocess the multiplex PCR reads, holding one entry per CDR3 protein. The sample includes 300,000 to 450,000 distinct CDR3 sequences, more than 20% of them seen just once. Specimen: blood. The receptors here all came from a man between 45 and 60 years old with Graves' hyperthyroidism. CDR3s include the opening cysteine and the closing phenylalanine or tryptophan.

CDR3 length | V gene | CDR3 protein
15 | TRBV20-1 | CSADSRTESQETQYF
15 | TRBV5-1 | CASSVTSGTYNEQFF
16 | TRBV6-1 | CASSEWAQDGNQPQHF
13 | TRBV28 | CATRSPDTGELFF
14 | TRBV5-1 | CASLPGTGMPEAFF
14 | TRBV12-3/TRBV12-4 | CASSLRAGPYEQYF
14 | TRBV10-3 | CAISLMQGDHGYTF
16 | TRBV12-3/TRBV12-4 | CASSEGLAGKSDEQFF
13 | TRBV3-1 | CASSHWALDTQYF
16 | TRBV24-1 | CATSDRGPPSRDTQYF
16 | TRBV9 | CASSVQSVTSTDTQYF
15 | TRBV5-1 | CASSTGTVSYNEQFF
16 | TRBV25-1 | CASSPTRPPRDNEQFF
13 | TRBV5-1 | CASSLDSVGIQYF
12 | TRBV15 | CATVGESGEQYF
14 | TRBV27 | CASSLRASNYEQYF
14 | TRBV4-1 | CASSQEGRRSHYTF
15 | TRBV9 | CASSVVPGTTDTQYF
16 | TRBV3-1 | CASSQGRARGTYEQYF
14 | TRBV7-2 | CASSELGDNQPQHF